This TCR beta chain was found in a study of cytomegalovirus exposure and HLA in healthy donors. PCR primers comprised 60 Vbeta and 13 Jbeta primers. Produced via immunoSEQ multiplex PCR; TCRdb's table is partial and in-frame only. The table includes approximately 190,000 clones, about four fifths detected once. The germline V gene encodes CDR1 SGHNT and CDR2 YYREEE (reference sequence). Germline trimming cut 0 bases from V and 8 bases from J; bases unmatched to any gene: 12. The CDR3 length is 16 residues. In the case of this clone: The antigen is unknown.

Findings and limits, study-wide: The study found most TCR sequences rare, yet found some public TCRs in many donors. For cytomegalovirus status, the classifier reportedly gave diagnoses with high specificity and sensitivity. Three CMV-associated chains proved CMV antigen-specific in vitro. What a later analysis showed was that several of the most significant clusters appeared linked to common viral pathogens.

This rearrangement joins TRBV5-4 to TRBJ1-2, with 8 bases identical to TRBD1. The sample comprised PBMCs. This clonotype was obtained from a woman aged 18-30 years in good health and CMV-seronegative. DNA of the CDR3: TGTGCCAGCAGCTTGGGCCAGGGACAGGACTTTTACGGCTACACCTTC. Translation gives CASSLGQGQDFYGYTF.